Listed below are T cell receptor beta chains from one sample, sequenced in a study of T cell responses to AZD1222 COVID-19 vaccine. Some clones are missing from TCRdb's copy, which holds only in-frame ones; the method was immunoSEQ multiplex PCR. The sample includes some 180,000 clones, over 85% seen only once; the top ten take over 1.5%. Sequenced material: peripheral blood, taken on day 0 of AZD1222 vaccination. Receptor source: an adult in good health. The CDR3 runs from the conserved cysteine through the conserved F or W. D genes are given only for firm matches. Expanded clones get a size class; other rows say once, few or many, or leave the size out.

j_call v_call clone_size d_call cdr3_nt cdr3_aa
TRBJ2-5 TRBV4-1 few TRBD1 TGCGCCAGCAGCCACCTCTGGGACAGCCAAGAGACCCAGTACTTC CASSHLWDSQETQYF
TRBJ1-6 TRBV5-1 . TRBD1 TGCGCCAGCAGTTCACCCGGCGGACAGGGATATTCACCCCTCCACTTT CASSSPGGQGYSPLHF
TRBJ2-3 TRBV10-3 . TRBD2 TGTGCCATCAGGGACGCGGGCGGGAGGGCAGATACGCAGTATTTT CAIRDAGGRADTQYF
TRBJ2-5 TRBV6-2/TRBV6-3 . . TGTGCCAGCAGTTACGTGGGGGCTTCAGGGGAGACCCAGTACTTC CASSYVGASGETQYF
TRBJ1-4 TRBV7-9 . . TGTGCCAGCAGCTTAGACCTCTCGAGGTCAACTAATGAAAAACTGTTTTTT CASSLDLSRSTNEKLFF
TRBJ2-1 TRBV11-2 . . TGTGCCAGCAGCCCCAGGGGTCTATACAATGAGCAGTTCTTC CASSPRGLYNEQFF
TRBJ1-2 TRBV19 . . TGTGCCAGTAGTATCCCCGGACTCTCAAGGGACTACACCTTC CASSIPGLSRDYTF
TRBJ1-5 TRBV19 . . TGTGCCTGCTGGGACGGAGATGGCAATCAGCCCCAGCATTTT CACWDGDGNQPQHF
TRBJ2-2 TRBV9 . TRBD2 TGTGCCAGCAGCGTAGTGAGCCAGGGAGGGCACGGGGAGCTGTTTTTT CASSVVSQGGHGELFF
TRBJ2-1 TRBV6-2/TRBV6-3 once . TGTGCCAGCAGTTACACGGGAATTGGGGCCGGTGAGCAGTTCTTC CASSYTGIGAGEQFF
TRBJ2-3 TRBV5-4 . TRBD2 TGTGCCAGCAGCCCTCCTAGCGGGAGCTTCACAGATACGCAGTATTTT CASSPPSGSFTDTQYF
TRBJ2-1 TRBV10-2 once . TGCGCCAGCAGTGACGGGACTGGAGGCTCCTACAATGAGCAGTTCTTC CASSDGTGGSYNEQFF
TRBJ2-5 TRBV2 . TRBD1 TGTGCCTCTAAGGGGACAGGGGGCTTTGGGACCCAGTACTTC CASKGTGGFGTQYF
TRBJ1-3 TRBV5-5 . . TGTGCCAGCAGTCGGGGGGACGACGCTGGAAACACCATATATTTT CASSRGDDAGNTIYF
TRBJ2-3 TRBV15 . . TGTGCCACCAGCAGAGATTTAGGGGCAGGTCGAGATACGCAGTATTTT CATSRDLGAGRDTQYF
TRBJ2-2 TRBV5-1 . TRBD2 TGCGCCAGCAGCTTGTGGTTTTCGGGACTAGCTAACACCGGGGAGCTGTTTTTT CASSLWFSGLANTGELFF
TRBJ1-4 TRBV4-1 . . TGCGCCAGCAGCCAAGTAGACCTACGGGGTGAAAAACTGTTTTTT CASSQVDLRGEKLFF
TRBJ2-1 TRBV24-1 . . TGTGCCACCAGTGACCTGACTAATGAGCAGTTCTTC CATSDLTNEQFF
TRBJ1-2 TRBV6-5 . . TGTGCCAGCAGTTACCTGGGTGGCTACACCTTC CASSYLGGYTF
TRBJ2-1 TRBV6-5 . TRBD1 TGTGCCAGCAGTCCTAAGACAGGGAAGTCCCCGCAGTTCTTC CASSPKTGKSPQFF
TRBJ2-1 TRBV7-8 . . TGTGCCAGCAGCCCCCTCGGCGCGCTCAAATCCTACAATGAGCAGTTCTTC CASSPLGALKSYNEQFF
TRBJ2-5 TRBV14 once . TGTGCCAGCAGCCAAAACCTGGAGACCCAGTACTTC CASSQNLETQYF
TRBJ2-3 TRBV5-1 . TRBD1 TGCGCCAGCAGCTACGGACAGGGGGCAACAGATACGCAGTATTTT CASSYGQGATDTQYF
TRBJ1-4 TRBV19 . . TGTGCCAGTAGTCCCGATGGAGGGGCAGGGGATGAAAAACTGTTTTTT CASSPDGGAGDEKLFF
TRBJ1-3 TRBV18 . . TGTGCCAGCTTACAAGCGTTCTCTGGAAACACCATATATTTT CASLQAFSGNTIYF
TRBJ1-2 TRBV2 . TRBD1 TGTGCCAGCAGTGTGGGGACAGGCTATGGCTACACCTTC CASSVGTGYGYTF
TRBJ2-1 TRBV11-3 . TRBD2 TGTGCCAGCAGCTTAGGGGGGGGATCCTACAATGAGCAGTTCTTC CASSLGGGSYNEQFF
TRBJ2-7 TRBV30 few . TGTGCCTGGAGTGTAGCAGGGGGGTACGAGCAGTACTTC CAWSVAGGYEQYF
TRBJ1-5 TRBV4-2 . . TGTGCCAGCAGCCAAGCGGGCAGCAATCAGCCCCAGCATTTT CASSQAGSNQPQHF
TRBJ1-3 TRBV19 . . TGTGCCAGTAGTATAAGGGCTGCCTCTGGAAACACCATATATTTT CASSIRAASGNTIYF